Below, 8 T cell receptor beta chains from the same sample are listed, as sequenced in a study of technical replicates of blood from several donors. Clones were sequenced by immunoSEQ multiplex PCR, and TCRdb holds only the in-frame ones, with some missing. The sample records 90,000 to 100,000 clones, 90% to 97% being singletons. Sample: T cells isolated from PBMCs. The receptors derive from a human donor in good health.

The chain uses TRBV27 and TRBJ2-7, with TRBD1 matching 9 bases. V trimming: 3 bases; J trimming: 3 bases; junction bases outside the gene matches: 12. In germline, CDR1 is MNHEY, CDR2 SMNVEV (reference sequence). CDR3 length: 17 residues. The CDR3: CASSLLLGTGSDYEQYF. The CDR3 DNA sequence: TGTGCCAGCAGTTTGTTGCTAGGGACAGGGTCTGACTACGAGCAGTACTTC.

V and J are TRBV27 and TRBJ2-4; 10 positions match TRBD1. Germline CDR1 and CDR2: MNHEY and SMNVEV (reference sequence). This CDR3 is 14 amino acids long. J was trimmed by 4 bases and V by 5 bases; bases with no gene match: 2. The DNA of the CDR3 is TGTGCCAGCAGTATGGGACAGGGGAAAAACATTCAGTACTTC. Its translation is CASSMGQGKNIQYF.

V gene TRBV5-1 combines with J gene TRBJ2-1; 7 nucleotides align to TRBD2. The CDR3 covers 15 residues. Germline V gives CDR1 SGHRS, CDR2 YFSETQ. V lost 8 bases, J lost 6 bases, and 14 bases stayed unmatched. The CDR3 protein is CASSASSGESNEQFF. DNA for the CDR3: TGCGCCAGTTCAGCCTCTAGCGGAGAGAGCAATGAGCAGTTCTTC.

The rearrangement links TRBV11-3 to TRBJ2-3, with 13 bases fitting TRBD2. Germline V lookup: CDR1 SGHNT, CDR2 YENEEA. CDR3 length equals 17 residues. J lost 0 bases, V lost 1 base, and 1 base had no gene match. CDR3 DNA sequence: TGTGCCAGCAGCTTAGGGACTAGCGGGAGAAGCACAGATACGCAGTATTTT. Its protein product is CASSLGTSGRSTDTQYF. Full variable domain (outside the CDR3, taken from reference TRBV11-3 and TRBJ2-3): EAGVVQSPRYKIIEKKQPVAFWCNPISGHNTLYWYLQNLGQGPELLIRYENEEAVDDSQLPKDRFSAERLKGVDSTLKIQPAELGDSAVYLCASSLGTSGRSTDTQYFGPGTRLTVL.

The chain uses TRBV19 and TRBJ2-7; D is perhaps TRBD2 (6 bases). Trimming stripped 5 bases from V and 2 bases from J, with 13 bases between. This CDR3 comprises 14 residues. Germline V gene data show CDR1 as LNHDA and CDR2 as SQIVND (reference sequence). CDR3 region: CASSYGGGPYEQYF. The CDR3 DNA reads TGTGCCAGTAGTTATGGGGGAGGCCCCTACGAGCAGTACTTC.

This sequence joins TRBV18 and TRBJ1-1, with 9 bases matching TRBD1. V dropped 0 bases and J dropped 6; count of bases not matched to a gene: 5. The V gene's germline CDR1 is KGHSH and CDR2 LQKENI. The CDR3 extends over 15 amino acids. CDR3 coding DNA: TGTGCCAGCTCACCACCTTCTAGACAGGGGGCTGAAGCTTTCTTT. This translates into CASSPPSRQGAEAFF.

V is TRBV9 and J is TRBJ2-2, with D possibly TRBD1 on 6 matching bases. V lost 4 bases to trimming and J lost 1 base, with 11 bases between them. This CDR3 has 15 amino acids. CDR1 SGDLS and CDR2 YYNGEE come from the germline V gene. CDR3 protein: CASSPGHLNTGELFF. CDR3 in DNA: TGTGCCAGCAGCCCGGGACATCTGAACACCGGGGAGCTGTTTTTT.

CDR3 sequence: CASSLQGLDTQYF. The CDR3 DNA reads as TGTGCCAGCAGCTTACAGGGACTGGATACGCAGTATTTT. The rearrangement uses TRBV11-2 and TRBJ2-3, with D possibly being TRBD2 (6 bases). Germline loops: CDR1 SGHAT, CDR2 FQNNGV. The CDR3 runs to 13 residues. V was trimmed by 2 bases and J by 6 bases, leaving 9 bases between them.